These 9 T cell receptor beta chains were all obtained from the same sample, sequenced in a study of vaccination and CD4 T cells after COVID-19. Antigens for these TCRs are unknown. The Oncomine TCR Beta short-read assay sequenced DNA from cultured CD4+ T cells. TCRdb reprocessed the PCR reads with MiXCR, giving one entry per CDR3 protein. Found here are 8,500 to 13,000 distinct CDR3 sequences, over 20% of them singletons; the top ten hold approximately 13%. Specified treatment: approximately nine-day PBMC culture with coronavirus spike peptide pools or control peptides (ViraFEST assay). The material sequenced was CD4+ T cells from blood, cultured in vitro, taken after SARS-CoV-2 vaccination. All receptors come from a human donor who had recovered from COVID-19.

V gene TRBV15 combines with J gene TRBJ2-7, with 9 positions matching TRBD2. From germline, CDR1 is LNHNV and CDR2 YYDKDF (reference sequence). The CDR3 has 15 residues. The V segment lost 0 bases and the J segment 12 bases; nucleotides outside the gene matches: 12. The CDR3 DNA is TGTGCCACCAGCAGAGATTTGGCACTAGCGGGCCAACTGTACTTC. This gives the protein CATSRDLALAGQLYF.

This clonotype was detected only once. The DNA of the CDR3 is TGTGCCACCAGTGCTGCAGGGGAAGAGACCCAGTACTTC. This encodes CATSAAGEETQYF. The rearrangement joins TRBV24-1 to TRBJ2-5; TRBD1 is a possible D gene (6 bases). V was shortened by 5 bases and J by 3 bases, with 9 bases between the two germline ends. The length of the CDR3 is 13 residues. In germline, CDR1 is KGHDR, CDR2 SFDVKD.

The rearrangement joins TRBV20-1 to TRBJ1-2; D is undetermined. Deletions cut 0 bases from V and 2 bases from J, with 13 bases between. CDR3 length equals 15 residues. Germline CDR1 and CDR2: DFQATT and SNEGSKA (reference sequence). Written as DNA, the CDR3 is TGCAGTGCTAGAGAACCCCCCCTCAGCAACTATGGCTACACCTTC. It translates to CSAREPPLSNYGYTF.

This clonotype is classed as medium-sized. V and J are TRBV19 and TRBJ1-5; unclear D gene. The CDR3 has 12 residues. Trimming stripped 8 bases from V and 3 bases from J, with 8 bases between. Germline V gives CDR1 LNHDA, CDR2 SQIVND (reference sequence). CDR3 DNA: TGTGCCAGTGGTAGATCCAATCAGCCCCAGCATTTT. Amino acids: CASGRSNQPQHF.

By sample fraction, this clonotype is medium-sized. In nucleotides, the CDR3 is TGTGCCAGCAGCTTTGCGGGAGTCGAGCAGTACTTC. Translated: CASSFAGVEQYF. The chain couples TRBV7-2 to TRBJ2-7; 7 nucleotides agree with TRBD2. Looked up from germline, CDR1 is SGHTA and CDR2 is FQGNSA. The V segment lost 3 bases and the J segment 6 bases; nucleotides outside the gene matches: 2. This CDR3 comprises 12 residues.

CDR3 bases: TGTGCCAGTTACCAGGGGGCCACCGGGGAGCTGTTTTTT. Protein product: CASYQGATGELFF. The chain joins TRBV19 to TRBJ2-2; 8 bases agree with TRBD1. This CDR3 contains 13 residues. Germline CDR1 is LNHDA and CDR2 is SQIVND (reference sequence). With 8 bases clipped from V and 4 bases from J, the junction kept 3 bases outside the gene matches.

This clonotype was picked up a small number of times. The gene calls are TRBV6-2 or TRBV6-3 and TRBJ2-1, with TRBD1 identical over 9 bases. CDR3 length: 20 residues. V lost 2 bases, J lost 1 base, and 15 bases stayed unmatched. Germline V gives CDR1 MNHEY, CDR2 SVGEGT. DNA for the CDR3: TGTGCCAGCAGTTACCTTTTGGGGGACAGGGAAGATGGGTCCTACAATGAGCAGTTCTTC. Translating gives CASSYLLGDREDGSYNEQFF.

This clonotype was observed a few times. The chain joins TRBV7-9 to TRBJ2-3; the match to TRBD1 covers 9 bases. The germline CDR1 and CDR2 sequences are SEHNR and FQNEAQ (reference sequence). The V gene end was trimmed by 1 base and the J gene end by 3 bases; junction bases not matched to a gene: 2. The CDR3 totals 15 residues. The CDR3 sequence: CASSLGGTGTDTQYF. CDR3 sequence (DNA): TGTGCCAGCAGCTTAGGGGGGACAGGGACAGATACGCAGTATTTT.

There are a few counts of this clonotype. Germline and junction disagree at one end, which may indicate a read error. The chain recombines TRBV6-2 or TRBV6-3 with TRBJ2-3; 8 bases align to TRBD1. The CDR3 has 14 amino acids. Germline CDR1 reads MNHEY; CDR2 reads SVGEGT. The CDR3 sequence: CASSYSGRQGHPNF. DNA of the CDR3: TGTGCCAGCAGTTACTCCGGGAGACAGGGGCATCCAAATTTT.